This T cell receptor beta chain was obtained from a study of blood T cell repertoires in COVID-19. Study background: Some COVID-19 samples were acute and others convalescent; all came from the United States, Italy and Spain. T cells, B-cell-depleted T cells, or PBMCs provided the cDNA or gDNA that served as material.

In the original workflow: It was from reference gene primer amplification that nucleated cell counts were estimated. The protocol was immunoSEQ multiplex PCR, while the TCRdb copy is restricted to in-frame clones and leaves out a portion. V and J calls and clone size come straight from that table; D and trimming were deduced from the DNA. The table records about 200,000 clones, more than 70% of them present only once. Resolution of symptoms, clearance, or two negative PCRs was present in recovered Cohort 3 donors. After removal of 6 bases from V and 1 base from J, the junction contained 5 bases not matched to a gene. The germline CDR1 and CDR2 sequences are SGHVS and FNYEAQ. The CDR3 extends over 14 amino acids.

The chain combines TRBV7-6 with TRBJ1-1; 7 bases are shared with TRBD1. The sample consisted of PBMCs or T cells enriched from blood (not recorded which). The TCR was taken from a woman in her late teens or twenties who had recovered from COVID-19. The CDR3: CASRPQGGNTEAFF. The CDR3, as DNA: TGTGCCAGCAGGCCTCAGGGGGGGAACACTGAAGCTTTCTTT.